The clone carrying this T cell receptor beta chain was seen only a few times. TCRdb called the 5' RACE reads again in MiXCR, with one record for every CDR3 protein. The sample has hundreds of thousands of distinct CDR3 sequences; approximately 18% are singletons. This record belongs to a study of identical twins. A further study also used this sample, focusing on T cells expressing NK-cell markers.

The clonotype comes from a woman aged 18-29 years in good health. The sequenced sample consisted of PBMCs.

CDR3 DNA: TGTGCCAGCTCACCCCGACAGGGCGAGCAGTACTTC. This encodes CASSPRQGEQYF. The chain uses TRBV18 and TRBJ2-7; 7 bases agree with TRBD1. Germline V gives CDR1 KGHSH, CDR2 LQKENI. The CDR3 sequence is 12 residues long. V gave up 3 bases and J gave up 6 bases; unmatched junction bases: 2.